A single sample gave rise to the 16 T cell receptor beta chains below, sequenced in a study of neurological immune-mediated disorders. TCRdb recomputed calls from the 5' RACE reads with MiXCR, one row per CDR3 protein. This repertoire shows fewer than 85,000 distinct CDR3 sequences, less than 4% found once; its top ten account for 1% to 1.5%. Source material: PBMCs. The receptors were gathered from a young man with multiple sclerosis.

This clonotype was found many times. This chain joins TRBV10-3 and TRBJ2-5, with 10 bases aligning to TRBD2. J gave up 5 bases and V 7 bases, and 7 bases lay outside the gene matches. Germline lookup yields CDR1 ENHRY and CDR2 SYGVKD. CDR3 length: 14 residues. CDR3 amino acids: CAIMDSGGMETQYF. As DNA, the CDR3 is TGTGCCATCATGGATAGCGGGGGGATGGAGACCCAGTACTTC.

There are many counts of this clonotype. The chain carries TRBV5-1 and TRBJ2-6; either TRBD1 or TRBD2 may fit D (5 bases each). This CDR3 has 15 amino acids. V lost 2 bases and J lost 4, with 10 bases in between. CDR1 is SGHRS and CDR2 is YFSETQ in the germline V gene. CDR3 bases: TGCGCCAGCAGCTTAGGGACGGGAGGGGCCAACGTCCTGACTTTC. This translates into CASSLGTGGANVLTF.

Many counts were recorded for this clonotype. This chain uses TRBV7-8 with TRBJ1-1, with D possibly matching TRBD1 (6 bases). Germline CDR1 is SGHVS and CDR2 is FQNEAQ. Trimming left V 4 bases short and J 4 bases short, with 13 bases between. This CDR3 has 14 residues. CDR3 bases: TGTGCCAGCAGCTCCAGGGGTGTGGGCACTGAAGCTTTCTTT. It codes for CASSSRGVGTEAFF.

At least ten counts were recorded for this clonotype. This sequence joins TRBV5-1 and TRBJ2-7; 7 bases are shared with TRBD1. The CDR3 spans 15 residues. Per the germline V gene, CDR1 is SGHRS and CDR2 is YFSETQ. J gave up 0 bases and V 1 base, and 4 bases lay outside the gene matches. As DNA, the CDR3 is TGCGCCAGCAGCTTGCCAACAGGGGACTCCTACGAGCAGTACTTC. Residues: CASSLPTGDSYEQYF.

This clonotype was counted many times. J is TRBJ1-3 and V is TRBV6-6; D is possibly TRBD1 (5 bases). V was trimmed by 5 bases and J by 0 bases, leaving 11 bases between them. The CDR3 is 15 amino acids. The germline gives CDR1 MNHNY, CDR2 SVGAGI (reference sequence). The CDR3 DNA is TGTGCCAGCAGTCACAGGTTCAGCTCTGGAAACACCATATATTTT. Its protein product is CASSHRFSSGNTIYF.

V usage is TRBV21-1 and J usage is TRBJ1-5; the tabulated D call, TRBD1, remains unverified against the DNA. TRBV21-1 is tagged as a pseudogene. The CDR3 is 17 residues long. As DNA, the CDR3 is TGTGCCAGCAGCAAAGTCTTCGAGACAGGGCGGAATCAGCCCCAGAATTTT. It is translated as CASSKVFETGRNQPQNF.

This clonotype has more than one count but fewer than ten. The chain couples TRBV20-1 to TRBJ2-3; unclear D gene. Germline CDR1 DFQATT, CDR2 SNEGSKA (reference sequence). Trimming pared 0 bases from V and 7 bases from J, leaving 5 bases between. The CDR3 is 11 residues long. The CDR3: CSARDLNTQYF. The DNA for the CDR3 is TGCAGTGCTAGAGATTTAAATACGCAGTATTTT.

In its sample, this clonotype was seen many times. The chain has TRBV6-5 and TRBJ1-6, with no clear D. Germline V lookup: CDR1 MNHEY, CDR2 SVGAGI. The germline V and J ends were trimmed by 0 bases and 16 bases, with 16 bases remaining between them. This CDR3 region has 14 residues. The CDR3 DNA reads TGTGCCAGCAGTTACTCGATCACACCACTTGGGCTCCACTTT. It specifies CASSYSITPLGLHF.

This clonotype was counted ten times or more. The rearrangement links TRBV7-2 to TRBJ2-3; D unresolved. The ends were cut back, 5 bases at V and 0 bases at J, with 12 bases in the middle. Per germline, CDR1 SGHTA and CDR2 FQGNSA. This CDR3 region has 15 residues. The CDR3 spells CASSPYQSSTDTQYF. CDR3 sequence (DNA): TGTGCCAGCAGCCCTTATCAATCTAGCACAGATACGCAGTATTTT.

The table lists this clonotype with many counts. The V and J genes are TRBV5-1 and TRBJ1-2, with 9 bases lining up with TRBD1. The germline V gene has CDR1 SGHRS and CDR2 YFSETQ. J was trimmed by 5 bases and V by 5 bases; bases with no gene match: 13. The CDR3 runs to 16 residues. CDR3 protein: CASRASGTGTQYGYTF. The CDR3 region has the DNA TGCGCCAGCAGGGCCTCCGGGACAGGGACCCAATATGGCTACACCTTC.

This clonotype was found many times. The rearrangement links TRBV3-1 to TRBJ2-3; 11 nucleotides align to TRBD2. Trimming removed 1 base from V and 1 base from J; junction bases left unmatched: 4. Looked up from germline, CDR1 is LGHDT and CDR2 is YNNKEL (reference sequence). The CDR3 length is 17 residues. The CDR3 region has the DNA TGTGCCAGCAGCCAAGGGTCTAGCGGGGGGCGCACAGATACGCAGTATTTT. The encoded protein is CASSQGSSGGRTDTQYF.

This clonotype was counted a few times. A much larger clone differs from this one at a single base, so this may be a read error. V usage is TRBV12-3 or TRBV12-4 and J usage is TRBJ2-5, with D perhaps matching TRBD2 (6 bases). CDR3 size: 14 residues. Here the CDR3 reads CASSLGGLQVTQYF. DNA for the CDR3: TGTGCCAGCAGTTTGGGGGGACTTCAAGTGACCCAGTACTTC.

To note about this clonotype: A junction end diverges from the germline sequence, so it may reflect a read error. V and J are TRBV18 and TRBJ1-5; D uncertain. The CDR3 sequence is 13 residues long. CDR1 and CDR2 (germline): KGHSH, LQKENI. This CDR3 is CASSLSREQPQNF. The CDR3 DNA sequence: TGTGCCAGCTCACTTTCAAGGGAACAGCCCCAGAATTTT. Using reference TRBV18 and TRBJ1-5 for the parts outside the CDR3, the full variable domain is NAGVMQNPRHLVRRRGQEARLRCSPMKGHSHVYWYRQLPEEGLKFMVYLQKENIIDESGMPKERFSAEFPKEGPSILRIQQVVRGDSAAYFCASSLSREQPQNFGDGTRLSIL.

Ten or more counts support this clonotype. J is TRBJ2-3 and V is TRBV5-1, with 9 nucleotides matching TRBD2. The CDR3 contains 15 residues. Germline lookup yields CDR1 SGHRS and CDR2 YFSETQ. Germline trimming cut 0 bases from V and 8 bases from J; bases unmatched to any gene: 7. CDR3 sequence: CASSLASGGPITQYF. The CDR3 DNA sequence: TGCGCCAGCAGCTTGGCCAGCGGGGGGCCGATTACGCAGTATTTT.

The table lists this clonotype with many counts. One end of the junction fails to match germline, which may point to a read error. The chain recombines TRBV29-1 with TRBJ2-5; D uncertain. CDR1 is SQVTM and CDR2 is ANQGSEA in the germline V gene. This CDR3 is 11 amino acids long. This chain's CDR3 is CSVPSRAIKVF. CDR3 sequence (DNA): TGCAGCGTACCTTCCCGGGCTATTAAGGTCTTC.

As regards this clonotype: Being one base from a much bigger clone, this may be a read error. This chain joins TRBV7-9 and TRBJ1-5; D perhaps matches TRBD1 (5 bases). The CDR3 length is 13 residues. Germline CDR1 SEHNR, CDR2 FQNEAQ (reference sequence). The CDR3 bases are TGTGCCAGCAGCTTAGAGGGCAGACAGCCCCAGAATTTT. As protein: CASSLEGRQPQNF.